This T cell receptor beta chain was sequenced in a study of PD-L1 blockade in urothelial cancer. Time point: pretreatment peripheral blood. Germline CDR1 reads SGHNT; CDR2 reads YYREEE (reference sequence). The CDR3 runs to 14 residues. With V trimmed by 4 bases and J by 4 bases, 7 bases remained unmatched. Clones were read by immunoSEQ multiplex PCR, and TCRdb kept only the in-frame ones, dropping some. The data hold about 79,000 clones, with around four fifths observed a single time. The clonotype comes from a man in his forties with urothelial cancer. Sequences were derived from PBMCs, sampled around atezolizumab (anti-PD-L1) treatment. This chain connects TRBV5-4 to TRBJ2-5; 7 nucleotides agree with TRBD1. This CDR3 reads CASSRGGPPETQYF. In DNA form, the CDR3 reads TGTGCCAGCAGCCGAGGGGGCCCCCCAGAGACCCAGTACTTC. The full variable domain, with the rest looked up from reference TRBV5-4 and TRBJ2-5, is ETGVTQSPTHLIKTRGQQVTLRCSSQSGHNTVSWYQQALGQGPQFIFQYYREEENGRGNFPPRFSGLQFPNYSSELNVNALELDDSALYLCASSRGGPPETQYFGPGTRLLVL.